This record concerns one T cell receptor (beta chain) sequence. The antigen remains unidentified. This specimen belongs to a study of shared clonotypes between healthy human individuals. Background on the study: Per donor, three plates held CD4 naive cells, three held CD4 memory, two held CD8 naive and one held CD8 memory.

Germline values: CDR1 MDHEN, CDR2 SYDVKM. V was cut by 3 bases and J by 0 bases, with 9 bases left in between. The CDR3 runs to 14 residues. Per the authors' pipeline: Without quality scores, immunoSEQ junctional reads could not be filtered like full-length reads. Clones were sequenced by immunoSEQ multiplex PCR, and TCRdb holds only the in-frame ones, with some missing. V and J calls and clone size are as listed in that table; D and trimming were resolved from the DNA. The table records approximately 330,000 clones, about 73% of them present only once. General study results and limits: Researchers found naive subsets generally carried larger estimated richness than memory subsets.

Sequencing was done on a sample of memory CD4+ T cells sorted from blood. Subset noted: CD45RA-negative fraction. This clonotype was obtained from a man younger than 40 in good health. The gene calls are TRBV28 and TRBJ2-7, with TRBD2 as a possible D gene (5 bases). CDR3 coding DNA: TGTGCCAGCAGTTTCCGGACTGGCTCCTACGAGCAGTACTTC. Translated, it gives CASSFRTGSYEQYF.